Following are 15 T cell receptor beta chains from one sample sequenced in a study of patients and donors after allogeneic stem cell transplantation. TCRdb re-analysed the RT-PCR reads in MiXCR, keeping a single row per CDR3 protein. The table includes approximately 200,000 distinct CDR3 sequences, roughly 14% detected once. The sample was blood, either unsorted or a sorted T cell fraction (not recorded which). The receptors here all came from a human donor who was either an allogeneic HSCT recipient or a stem cell or donor lymphocyte infusion donor (not recorded which). It is not recorded whose cells these are; they may come from a transplant donor.

The table lists this clonotype with a few counts. This rearrangement joins TRBV12-3 or TRBV12-4 to TRBJ1-6, with TRBD1 matching 9 bases. CDR3 length equals 14 residues. With 7 bases clipped from V and 7 bases from J, the junction kept 5 bases outside the gene matches. CDR3 DNA sequence: TGTGCCAGCACTGTGACAGGGGGAAATTCACCCCTCCACTTT. Translated, it gives CASTVTGGNSPLHF.

V gene TRBV7-9 combines with J gene TRBJ2-1; 7 nucleotides line up with TRBD2. The CDR3 runs to 17 residues. With V trimmed by 6 bases and J by 4 bases, 15 bases remained unmatched. Germline V gene lookup returns CDR1 SEHNR and CDR2 FQNEAQ (reference sequence). For the CDR3, the DNA is TGTGCCAGCAGGCCCCCGGTGGCGGGAGTAAATTACAATGAGCAGTTCTTC. It specifies CASRPPVAGVNYNEQFF.

V is TRBV27 and J is TRBJ1-2, with D perhaps matching TRBD1 (6 bases). With 4 bases removed from V and 4 bases from J, the gap between germline ends came to 13 bases. Per germline, CDR1 MNHEY and CDR2 SMNVEV (reference sequence). CDR3 size: 14 residues. The CDR3 bases are TGTGCCAGCAGTTCCGCAGGGGTGACCTATGGCTACACCTTC. As protein: CASSSAGVTYGYTF.

The chain recombines TRBV11-3 with TRBJ1-1; maybe TRBD1 (6 bases). The CDR3 loop spans 16 amino acids. Germline CDR1 is SGHNT and CDR2 is YENEEA. Trimming shortened V by 9 bases and J by 5 bases, and 25 bases separated the two germline ends. CDR3 in DNA: TGTGCCAGTCAGCCGGGGCACAGGGAGTGGTATACTGAAGCTTTCTTT. Protein: CASQPGHREWYTEAFF. Drawing the rest from reference TRBV11-3 and TRBJ1-1, the complete variable domain is EAGVVQSPRYKIIEKKQPVAFWCNPISGHNTLYWYLQNLGQGPELLIRYENEEAVDDSQLPKDRFSAERLKGVDSTLKIQPAELGDSAVYLCASQPGHREWYTEAFFGQGTRLTVV.

This rearrangement joins TRBV4-3 to TRBJ1-2; D is possibly TRBD1 (6 bases). V dropped 0 bases and J dropped 6 bases, with 14 bases sitting between them. CDR3 size: 15 residues. CDR1 and CDR2 (germline): LGHNA, YSLEER. The CDR3 DNA reads TGCGCCAGCAGCCAAGATCACCAGGGGCGGGATGGCTACACCTTC. This gives the protein CASSQDHQGRDGYTF.

V usage is TRBV19 and J usage is TRBJ1-2; 7 bases are shared with TRBD1. The CDR3 extends over 13 amino acids. Germline-derived CDR1 and CDR2 are LNHDA and SQIVND (reference sequence). The ends lost 5 bases at V and 4 bases at J; junction bases unmatched: 4. The DNA for the CDR3 is TGTGCCAGTAGTTTCGGACAGGCCTATGGCTACACCTTC. Its translation: CASSFGQAYGYTF.

This clonotype was seen at least ten times. J is TRBJ2-7 and V is TRBV7-9; a possible D gene is TRBD1 (6 bases). Between the trimmed V and J ends, which lost 5 bases and 7 bases, there was a span of 24 bases. Germline V gene data show CDR1 as SEHNR and CDR2 as FQNEAQ (reference sequence). The CDR3 contains 16 residues. The CDR3 sequence is CASSPVPTGYDKEQYF. The CDR3 region has the DNA TGTGCCAGCAGCCCCGTGCCGACAGGCTACGATAAAGAGCAGTACTTC.

This clonotype was detected only a few times. In DNA, the CDR3 is TGTGCCAGTAGTATAGAAGGGCACTACGAGCAGTACTTC. Translation: CASSIEGHYEQYF. V is TRBV19 and J is TRBJ2-7; no reliable D call. Germline lookup yields CDR1 LNHDA and CDR2 SQIVND (reference sequence). The CDR3 has 13 amino acids. V was pared by 0 bases and J by 3 bases, with 6 bases between.

This clonotype was counted many times. The CDR3 DNA sequence: TGCGCCAGCAGCCAAGAGGACGGGAGGAGGGAGGACACCATATATTTT. Translated, it gives CASSQEDGRREDTIYF. The chain joins TRBV4-3 to TRBJ1-3; the D is unclear. Trimming left V 0 bases short and J 8 bases short, with 17 bases between. The length of the CDR3 is 16 residues. Germline CDR1 reads LGHNA; CDR2 reads YSLEER.

The genes are TRBV3-1 and TRBJ2-5; the D gene is possibly TRBD2 (6 bases). The germline V gene has CDR1 LGHDT and CDR2 YNNKEL (reference sequence). Trimming took off 6 bases at V and 7 bases at J, with 15 bases between the two ends. The CDR3 has 13 residues. The CDR3 spells CASSAEGWGTQYF. The CDR3 DNA follows: TGTGCCAGCAGTGCGGAGGGCTGGGGGACCCAGTACTTC.

V gene TRBV7-9 combines with J gene TRBJ2-2; unclear D gene. The length of the CDR3 is 12 residues. The germline V gene encodes CDR1 SEHNR and CDR2 FQNEAQ (reference sequence). Trimming shortened V by 5 bases and J by 3 bases, and 4 bases separated the two germline ends. CDR3 sequence reads: CASSIYTGELFF. The CDR3 DNA is TGTGCCAGCAGCATTTACACCGGGGAGCTGTTTTTT.

The chain carries TRBV19 and TRBJ1-2; D possibly corresponds to TRBD1 (5 bases). CDR1 and CDR2 from the germline V gene are LNHDA and SQIVND (reference sequence). The V end lost 5 bases, the J end lost 2 bases, and 9 bases lay between the germline ends. The CDR3 has 13 residues. The CDR3 region has the DNA TGTGCCAGTAGTCGGGGGGGAAACTATGGCTACACCTTC. Encoded protein: CASSRGGNYGYTF.

Only a few counts were recorded for this clonotype. This rearrangement joins TRBV19 to TRBJ1-2; D gene unclear. The CDR3 spans 15 residues. Trimming pared 3 bases from V and 0 bases from J, leaving 11 bases between. CDR1 and CDR2 from the germline V gene are LNHDA and SQIVND (reference sequence). CDR3 sequence: CASSIGPFSNYGYTF. CDR3 DNA: TGTGCCAGTAGTATCGGACCGTTCTCTAACTATGGCTACACCTTC.

This chain uses TRBV14 with TRBJ2-1; D uncertain. CDR3 size: 11 residues. From germline, CDR1 is SGHDN and CDR2 FVKESK. Trimming left V 6 bases short and J 4 bases short, with 4 bases between. This CDR3 is CASRSYNEQFF. The CDR3 nucleotides are TGTGCCAGCAGGTCATACAATGAGCAGTTCTTC.

This clonotype came up a few times. V and J are TRBV7-2 and TRBJ1-1; 9 bases fit TRBD1. CDR1 SGHTA and CDR2 FQGNSA come from the germline V gene. This CDR3 is 16 amino acids long. J lost 0 bases, V lost 5 bases, and 7 bases had no gene match. CDR3 region: CASSPGTGLMNTEAFF. The CDR3 coding sequence is TGTGCCAGCAGCCCAGGGACAGGGCTGATGAACACTGAAGCTTTCTTT.